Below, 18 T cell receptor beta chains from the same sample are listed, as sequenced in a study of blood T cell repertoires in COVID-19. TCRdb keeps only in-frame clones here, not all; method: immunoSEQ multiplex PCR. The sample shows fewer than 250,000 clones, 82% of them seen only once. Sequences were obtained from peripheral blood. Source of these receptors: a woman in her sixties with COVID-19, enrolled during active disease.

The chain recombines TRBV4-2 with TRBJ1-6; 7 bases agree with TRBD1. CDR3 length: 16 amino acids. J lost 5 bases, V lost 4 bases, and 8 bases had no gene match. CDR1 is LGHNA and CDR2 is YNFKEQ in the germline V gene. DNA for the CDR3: TGTGCCAGCAGCCCTTTTGGACAGGTTAATAATTCACCCCTCCACTTT. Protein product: CASSPFGQVNNSPLHF.

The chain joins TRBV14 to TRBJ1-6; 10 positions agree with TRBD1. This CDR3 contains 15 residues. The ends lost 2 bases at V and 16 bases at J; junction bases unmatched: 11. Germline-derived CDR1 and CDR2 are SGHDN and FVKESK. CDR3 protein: CASSQFNSGTGALHF. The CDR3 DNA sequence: TGTGCCAGCAGCCAATTCAACTCCGGGACAGGGGCGCTCCACTTT.

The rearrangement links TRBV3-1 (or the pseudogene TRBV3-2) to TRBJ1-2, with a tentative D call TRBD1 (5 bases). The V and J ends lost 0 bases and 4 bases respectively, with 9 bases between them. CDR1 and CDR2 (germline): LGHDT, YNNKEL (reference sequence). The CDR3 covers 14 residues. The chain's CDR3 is CASSQDRGGYGYTF. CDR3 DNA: TGTGCCAGCAGCCAAGATAGGGGAGGCTATGGCTACACCTTC.

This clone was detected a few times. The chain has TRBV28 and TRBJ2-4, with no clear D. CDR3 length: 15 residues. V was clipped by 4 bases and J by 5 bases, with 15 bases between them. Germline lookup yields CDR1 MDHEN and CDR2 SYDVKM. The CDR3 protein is CASSSQVASQNIQYF. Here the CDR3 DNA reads TGTGCCAGCAGTTCCCAGGTGGCTTCGCAAAACATTCAGTACTTC. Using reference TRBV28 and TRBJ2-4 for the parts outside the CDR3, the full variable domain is DVKVTQSSRYLVKRTGEKVFLECVQDMDHENMFWYRQDPGLGLRLIYFSYDVKMKEKGDIPEGYSVSREKKERFSLILESASTNQTSMYLCASSSQVASQNIQYFGAGTRLSVL.

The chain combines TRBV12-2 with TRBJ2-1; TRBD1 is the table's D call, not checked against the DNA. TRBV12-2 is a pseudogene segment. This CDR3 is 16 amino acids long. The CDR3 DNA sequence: TGTGCAAGTCGCTTAGGGTGGACAGGGGTGATCAATGAGCAGTTCTTC. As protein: CASRLGWTGVINEQFF.

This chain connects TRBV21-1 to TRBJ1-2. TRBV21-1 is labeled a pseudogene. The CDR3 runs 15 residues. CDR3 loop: CASSKGDFINYGYTF. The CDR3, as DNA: TGTGCCAGCAGCAAAGGAGACTTCATAAACTATGGCTACACCTTC.

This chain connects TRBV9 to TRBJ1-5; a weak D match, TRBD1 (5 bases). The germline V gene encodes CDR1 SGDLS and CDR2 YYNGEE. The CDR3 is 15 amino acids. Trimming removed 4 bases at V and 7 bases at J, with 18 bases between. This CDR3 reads CASSLQGIPFQPQHF. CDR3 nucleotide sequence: TGTGCCAGCAGCCTCCAGGGAATTCCATTCCAGCCCCAGCATTTT.

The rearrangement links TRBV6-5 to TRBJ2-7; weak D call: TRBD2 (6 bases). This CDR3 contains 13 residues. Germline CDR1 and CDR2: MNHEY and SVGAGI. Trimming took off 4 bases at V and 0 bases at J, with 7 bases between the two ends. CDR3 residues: CASSFGSSYEQYF. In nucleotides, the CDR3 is TGTGCCAGCAGTTTCGGGAGCTCCTACGAGCAGTACTTC.

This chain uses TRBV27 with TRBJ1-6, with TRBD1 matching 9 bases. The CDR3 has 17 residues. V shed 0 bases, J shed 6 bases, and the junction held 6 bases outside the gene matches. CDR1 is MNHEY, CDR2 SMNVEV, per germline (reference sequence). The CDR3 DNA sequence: TGTGCCAGCAGTTTATCCGCTGGACAGGGGTTTAATTCACCCCTCCACTTT. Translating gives CASSLSAGQGFNSPLHF.

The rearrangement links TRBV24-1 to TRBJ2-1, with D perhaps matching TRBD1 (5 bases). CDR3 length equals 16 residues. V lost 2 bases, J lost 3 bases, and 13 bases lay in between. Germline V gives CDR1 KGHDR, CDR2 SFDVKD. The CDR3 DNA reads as TGTGCCACCAGTGATTATACTCAAGGGGACTACAATGAGCAGTTCTTC. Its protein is CATSDYTQGDYNEQFF.

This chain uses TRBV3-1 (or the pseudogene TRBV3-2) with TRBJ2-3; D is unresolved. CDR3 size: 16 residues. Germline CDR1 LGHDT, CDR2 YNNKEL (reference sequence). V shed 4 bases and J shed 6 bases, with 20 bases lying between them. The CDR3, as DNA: TGTGCCAGCAGCCCTACGTCTGAACCCCGTTCGGATACGCAGTATTTT. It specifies CASSPTSEPRSDTQYF.

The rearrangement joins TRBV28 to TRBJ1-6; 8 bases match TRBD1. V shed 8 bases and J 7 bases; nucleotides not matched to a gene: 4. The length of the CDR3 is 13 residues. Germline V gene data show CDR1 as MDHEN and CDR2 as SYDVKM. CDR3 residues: CASLDRANSPLHF. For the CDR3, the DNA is TGTGCCAGCTTGGACAGGGCCAATTCACCCCTCCACTTT. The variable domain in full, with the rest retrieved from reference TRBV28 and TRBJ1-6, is DVKVTQSSRYLVKRTGEKVFLECVQDMDHENMFWYRQDPGLGLRLIYFSYDVKMKEKGDIPEGYSVSREKKERFSLILESASTNQTSMYLCASLDRANSPLHFGNGTRLTVT.

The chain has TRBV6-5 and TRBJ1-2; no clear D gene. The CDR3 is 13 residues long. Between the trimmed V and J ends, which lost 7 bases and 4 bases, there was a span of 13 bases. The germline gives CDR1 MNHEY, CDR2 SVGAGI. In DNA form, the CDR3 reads TGTGCCAGCAACAGTGGAAGAAGCTATGGCTACACCTTC. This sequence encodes CASNSGRSYGYTF.

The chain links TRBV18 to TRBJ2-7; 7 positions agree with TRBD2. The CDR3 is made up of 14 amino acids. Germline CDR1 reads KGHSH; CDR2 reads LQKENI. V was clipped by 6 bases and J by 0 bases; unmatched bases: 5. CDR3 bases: TGTGCCAGCTCCTCTAGCGGAAGCTCCTACGAGCAGTACTTC. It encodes CASSSSGSSYEQYF.

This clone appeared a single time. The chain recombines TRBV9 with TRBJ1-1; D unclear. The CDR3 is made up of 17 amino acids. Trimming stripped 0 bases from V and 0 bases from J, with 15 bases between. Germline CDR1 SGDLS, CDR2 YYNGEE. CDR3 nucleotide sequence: TGTGCCAGCAGCGTAGCCCAAACGAGCCCCCTGAACACTGAAGCTTTCTTT. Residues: CASSVAQTSPLNTEAFF. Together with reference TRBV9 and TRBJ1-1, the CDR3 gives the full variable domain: DSGVTQTPKHLITATGQRVTLRCSPRSGDLSVYWYQQSLDQGLQFLIQYYNGEERAKGNILERFSAQQFPDLHSELNLSSLELGDSALYFCASSVAQTSPLNTEAFFGQGTRLTVV.

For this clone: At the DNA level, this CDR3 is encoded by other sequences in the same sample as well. CDR3 coding DNA: TGCGCCAGCGGCCGGGACAGGCTCCACGAGCAGTACTTC. Protein: CASGRDRLHEQYF. This chain uses TRBV5-1 with TRBJ2-7; 8 positions match TRBD1. V lost 7 bases, J lost 5 bases, and 8 bases stayed unmatched. The CDR3 extends over 13 amino acids. Germline loops: CDR1 SGHRS, CDR2 YFSETQ.

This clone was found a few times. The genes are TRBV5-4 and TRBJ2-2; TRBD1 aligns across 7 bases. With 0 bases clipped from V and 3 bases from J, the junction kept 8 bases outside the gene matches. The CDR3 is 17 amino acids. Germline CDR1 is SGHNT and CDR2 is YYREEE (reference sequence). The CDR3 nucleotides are TGTGCCAGCAGCTTGGACTGGCAGGGGGTAGACACCGGGGAGCTGTTTTTT. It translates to CASSLDWQGVDTGELFF. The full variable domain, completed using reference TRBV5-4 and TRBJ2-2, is ETGVTQSPTHLIKTRGQQVTLRCSSQSGHNTVSWYQQALGQGPQFIFQYYREEENGRGNFPPRFSGLQFPNYSSELNVNALELDDSALYLCASSLDWQGVDTGELFFGEGSRLTVL.

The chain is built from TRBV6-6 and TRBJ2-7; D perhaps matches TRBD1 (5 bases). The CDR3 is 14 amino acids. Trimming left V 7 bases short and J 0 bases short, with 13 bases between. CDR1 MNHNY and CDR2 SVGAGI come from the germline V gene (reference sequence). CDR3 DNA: TGTGCCAGCAAGGACACCCCGAGCTCCTACGAGCAGTACGTC. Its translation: CASKDTPSSYEQYV.